This T cell receptor beta chain was found in a study of blood T cell repertoires in COVID-19. Here immunoSEQ multiplex PCR was the method, and the copy in TCRdb shows in-frame clones only, minus some. The sample contains a few hundred thousand clones, roughly 89% of which appear only once. Germline CDR1 is SGHDN and CDR2 is FVKESK. Trimming shortened V by 4 bases and J by 0 bases, and 15 bases separated the two germline ends. The CDR3 spans 16 residues. The source is a woman aged 25 to 39 who had recovered from COVID-19. The chain carries TRBV14 and TRBJ1-1; D call uncertain. Material for sequencing was PBMCs or T cells enriched from blood (not recorded which). CDR3 in amino acids: CASSLHRTAVNTEAFF. The DNA of the CDR3 is TGTGCCAGCAGCCTCCATCGAACTGCCGTGAACACTGAAGCTTTCTTT.